The rows below give T cell receptor beta chains drawn from one sample of a study of OX40 agonist ivuxolimab in advanced cancers. Method: immunoSEQ multiplex PCR; TCRdb's copy keeps in-frame clones and lacks some. The sample carries around 84,000 clones, roughly 83% recorded once. Specimen: CD4+ or CD8+ T cells sorted from blood, collected in a trial of the OX40 agonist ivuxolimab. All receptors derive from an adult with an advanced solid tumor such as melanoma, head and neck, liver or kidney cancer. Each CDR3 is given with its conserved first and last residue. The D gene is left open where the match is weak. Expanded clones get a size class; other rows say once, few or many, or leave the size out.

d_call,clone_size,j_call,v_call,cdr3_nt,cdr3_aa
.,once,TRBJ1-1,TRBV7-6,TGTGCGAGCAGCTTAGGTTACGCTGGGGACACTGAAGCTTTCTTT,CASSLGYAGDTEAFF
.,many,TRBJ2-7,TRBV10-3,TGTGCCATCAGTGATCCGGGACACTTCTCCTACGAGCAGTACTTC,CAISDPGHFSYEQYF
.,.,TRBJ2-2,TRBV14,TGTGCCAGCAGTCCTCTAGGGAGCAACACCGGGGAGCTGTTTTTT,CASSPLGSNTGELFF
.,.,TRBJ2-5,TRBV7-9,TGTGCCAGCAGCTTAAACACAGGGCGAGAGACCCAGTACTTC,CASSLNTGRETQYF
.,once,TRBJ2-1,TRBV30,TGTGCCTGGAGTGTTCGAGCCAGCAATGAGCAGTTCTTC,CAWSVRASNEQFF
.,.,TRBJ2-7,TRBV6-5,TGTGCCAGCAGTAAGCTACAGGACTACGAGCAGTACTTC,CASSKLQDYEQYF
TRBD1,.,TRBJ1-5,TRBV18,TGTGCCAGCTCAGAAACAGGGGGCGTCAATCAGCCCCAGCATTTT,CASSETGGVNQPQHF
TRBD1,.,TRBJ1-1,TRBV18,TGTGCCAGCTCACCCGAATGGACAGGGATTGACTCTGAAGCTTTCTTT,CASSPEWTGIDSEAFF
.,.,TRBJ2-7,TRBV6-5,TGTGCCAGCAGTTACGAACCGACAGCTTCCTACGAGCAGTACTTC,CASSYEPTASYEQYF
TRBD1,once,TRBJ1-3,TRBV6-1,TGTGCCAGCGCCGACAGACAGGGACTTGGAAACACCATATATTTT,CASADRQGLGNTIYF
.,.,TRBJ2-7,TRBV13,TGTGCCAGCAGCTCACGGGCGGGAATACGAAGGCAGTACTTC,CASSSRAGIRRQYF
TRBD1,.,TRBJ1-2,TRBV18,TGTGCCAGCTCACCGACTACGGGACAGGGGCATGGCTACACCTTC,CASSPTTGQGHGYTF
.,.,TRBJ1-1,TRBV18,TGTGCCAGCTCACCACTAGACAAGAACACTGAAGCTTTCTTT,CASSPLDKNTEAFF
.,.,TRBJ1-1,TRBV30,TGTGCCTGGAGTGGGTATTACACTGAAGCTTTCTTT,CAWSGYYTEAFF
TRBD2,few,TRBJ2-1,TRBV11-3,TGTGCCAGCAGCCTCCGACTAGCGGAGTACAATGAGCAGTTCTTC,CASSLRLAEYNEQFF
.,.,TRBJ2-7,TRBV18,TGTGCCAGCTCACCTACGAAAGTCGCAGCCAACGAGCAGTACTTC,CASSPTKVAANEQYF
TRBD1,.,TRBJ2-5,TRBV11-3,TGTGCCAGCAGAGGGGGCGGCGAGACCCAGTACTTC,CASRGGGETQYF
.,.,TRBJ2-3,TRBV9,TGTGCCAGCAGCCTCCGTTTGGGCGGAGGCACAGATACGCAGTATTTT,CASSLRLGGGTDTQYF
TRBD1,.,TRBJ1-1,TRBV11-1,TGTGCCAGCAGCGCCTCCGGGACAGGGGACACTGAAGCTTTCTTT,CASSASGTGDTEAFF
.,.,TRBJ2-7,TRBV6-1,TGTGCCAGCAGTGAATATACAGGACAGACCGAGCAGTACTTC,CASSEYTGQTEQYF
.,.,TRBJ2-1,TRBV9,TGTGCCAGCAGCGATATAGCGCGCCCCTACAATGAGCAGTTCTTC,CASSDIARPYNEQFF
TRBD1,.,TRBJ2-1,TRBV19,TGTGCCAGTAGTATAGCCACAGGGGGGACTCTTGGAGATGAGCAGTTCTTC,CASSIATGGTLGDEQFF
TRBD1,.,TRBJ2-2,TRBV4-1,TGCGCCAGCAGCCAGAGGACAGGGATCGGGGAGCTGTTTTTT,CASSQRTGIGELFF
TRBD1,.,TRBJ1-2,TRBV29-1,TGCAGCGGGAGGACAGGGAACTATGGCTACACCTTC,CSGRTGNYGYTF